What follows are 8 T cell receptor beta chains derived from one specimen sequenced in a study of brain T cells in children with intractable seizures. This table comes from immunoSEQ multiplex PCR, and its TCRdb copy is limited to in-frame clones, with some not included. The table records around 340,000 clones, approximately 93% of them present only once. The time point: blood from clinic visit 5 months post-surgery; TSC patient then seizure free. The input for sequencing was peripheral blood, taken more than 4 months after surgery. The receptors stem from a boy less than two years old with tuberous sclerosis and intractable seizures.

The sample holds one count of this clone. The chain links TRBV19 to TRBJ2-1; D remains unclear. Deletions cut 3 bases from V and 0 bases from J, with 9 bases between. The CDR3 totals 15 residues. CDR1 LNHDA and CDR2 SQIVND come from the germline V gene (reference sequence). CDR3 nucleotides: TGTGCCAGTAGTATCGGACCGTTCTCCTACAATGAGCAGTTCTTC. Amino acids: CASSIGPFSYNEQFF.

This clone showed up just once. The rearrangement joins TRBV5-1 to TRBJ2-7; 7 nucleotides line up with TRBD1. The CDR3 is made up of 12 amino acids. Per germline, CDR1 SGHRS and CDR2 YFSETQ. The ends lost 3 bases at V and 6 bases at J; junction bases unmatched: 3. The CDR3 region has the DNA TGCGCCAGCAGCTGGACAGGTGGCGAGCAGTACTTC. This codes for CASSWTGGEQYF.

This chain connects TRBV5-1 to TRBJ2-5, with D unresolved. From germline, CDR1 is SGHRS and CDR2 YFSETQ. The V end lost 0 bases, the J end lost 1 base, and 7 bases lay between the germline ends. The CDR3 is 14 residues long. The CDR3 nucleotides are TGCGCCAGCAGCTTGGATCCGTCCCAAGAGACCCAGTACTTC. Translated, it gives CASSLDPSQETQYF.

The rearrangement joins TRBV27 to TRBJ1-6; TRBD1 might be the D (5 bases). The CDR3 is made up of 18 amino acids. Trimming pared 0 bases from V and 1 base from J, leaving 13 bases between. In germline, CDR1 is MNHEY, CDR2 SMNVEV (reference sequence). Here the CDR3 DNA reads TGTGCCAGCAGTTTATCGGCCCAAGGGGTGTCCTATAATTCACCCCTCCACTTT. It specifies CASSLSAQGVSYNSPLHF.

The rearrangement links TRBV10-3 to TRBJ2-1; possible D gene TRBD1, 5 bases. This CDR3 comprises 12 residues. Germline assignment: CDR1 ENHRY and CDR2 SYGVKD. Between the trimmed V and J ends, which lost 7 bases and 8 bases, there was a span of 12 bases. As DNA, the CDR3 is TGTGCCATCATGGGCATAGGGGATGAGCAGTTCTTC. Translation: CAIMGIGDEQFF.

The CDR3 sequence is CATSDLSSSGGQFF. The CDR3 DNA is TGTGCCACCAGTGATTTGTCCTCTAGCGGGGGTCAGTTCTTC. The V and J genes are TRBV24-1 and TRBJ2-1, with TRBD2 identical over 10 bases. The CDR3 is made up of 14 amino acids. Losses at the gene ends were 0 bases for V and 13 bases for J; bases not matched to a gene: 5. Germline V gene data show CDR1 as KGHDR and CDR2 as SFDVKD.

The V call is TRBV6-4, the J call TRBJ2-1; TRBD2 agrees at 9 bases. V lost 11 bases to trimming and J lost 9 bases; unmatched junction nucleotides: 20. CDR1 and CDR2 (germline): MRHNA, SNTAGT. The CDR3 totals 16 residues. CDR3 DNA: TGTGCCCCCCCGTGGGGGGCTAGCGGGATTTATAGTGAGCAGTTCTTC. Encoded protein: CAPPWGASGIYSEQFF.

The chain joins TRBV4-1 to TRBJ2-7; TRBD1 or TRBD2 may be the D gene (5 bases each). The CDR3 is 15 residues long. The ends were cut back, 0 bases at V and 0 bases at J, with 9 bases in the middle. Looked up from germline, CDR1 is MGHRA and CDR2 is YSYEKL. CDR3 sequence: CASSQEAGSSYEQYF. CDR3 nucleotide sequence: TGCGCCAGCAGCCAAGAAGCAGGGAGCTCCTACGAGCAGTACTTC.